The entry that follows covers one TCR beta chain sequence. The antigen it binds to is not known. No much larger clone exists at a distance of one base, and base qualities are not known. One collaborating source in Seattle enrolled patients during active infection and followed them longitudinally through the course of disease. Each collaborating institution followed its own protocols to collect whole blood in K2EDTA tubes. For TCRbeta analysis, collaborators shipped samples in one of three forms: frozen whole blood, isolated PBMCs, or DNA extracted from either of those sample types. This record belongs to a study of blood T cell repertoires in COVID-19 (dated by TCRdb to about 2020). About the investigation overall: The collaborator samples originated in the United States, Italy and Spain and spanned the acute and convalescent phases of COVID-19. The dataset comprised deeply sampled blood TCRbeta repertoires from subjects exposed to, actively infected with, or recovered from COVID-19. Sample metadata almost always included a de-identified subject ID, COVID-19 status, age in years and sex. Where available, HLA class I and class II types were taken from metadata supplied by the sample provider and were not determined by assay-based typing. The material from the prospective study consisted of cDNA or gDNA derived from T cells, B-cell-depleted T cells, or PBMCs. A freely available public database, intended as a resource for researchers studying the immune response to SARS-CoV-2, is where the repertoires were released. Samples were obtained from the ongoing ImmuneRACE study (first 160 participants) and from 1,254 subjects provided by 6 global collaborators. What the study reported, not specific to this receptor: How much clinical and demographic metadata was included differed by source and by participant, and the metadata was provided uncurated.

TCRbeta CDR3 regions were amplified from genomic DNA using the immunoSEQ Assay, a bias-controlled multiplex PCR. The original pipeline was this. The number of nucleated cells in each sample was estimated from the amplification of reference gene primers within the assay. To quantify the absolute abundance of each unique TCRbeta CDR3 rearrangement, sequence reads were collapsed and filtered. For each sample, productive Simpson clonality was calculated as the square root of Simpson's diversity index across productive rearrangements. In TCRdb, the immuneACCESS table is reduced to in-frame sequences with V and J assigned. These tables do not hold every clone; where another copy was compared, an unresolved V gene accounts for under half, and the others remain unexplained. Clone size and V and J calls were adopted from that table, with D and trimming inferred from the DNA. In this sample the table shows hundreds of thousands of clones, 75% to 90% of which occur a single time. Around 7.4% of the sample is taken by the ten largest.

The receptor comes from a woman in her sixties with COVID-19, enrolled during active disease. Source material: peripheral blood.

The nucleotide sequence reads TGTGCCAGCAGTTCGGGACACTTAAACACCATATATTTT. It translates as CASSSGHLNTIYF. Here the chain combines TRBV6-5 and TRBJ1-3; D gene: possibly TRBD1, on 6 matching bases. A distance of 10 bases separates the germline ends of V and J, which lose 4 bases and 6 bases respectively. According to the germline V gene, CDR1 reads MNHEY and CDR2 reads SVGAGI. The CDR3 sequence holds 13 residues, the cysteine and phenylalanine included. Kept here is only the CDR3 DNA, which spans 39 bases and is read in frame from base 1.